This T cell receptor (beta chain) was sequenced for a study of blood T cell repertoires in COVID-19. This CDR3 has 16 amino acids. The J segment lost 7 bases and the V segment lost 4 bases, leaving 12 bases of the junction unmatched. Germline V gene lookup returns CDR1 LGHNA and CDR2 YNFKEQ. Participants came from some 23 US areas, aged about 18 to 89 years. This clone came up many times. Measured with immunoSEQ multiplex PCR; TCRdb has only the in-frame clones, and not every one. The sample consists of some 180,000 clones, roughly 82% of them appearing once. The origin of this receptor is a woman aged 55-69 years with acute COVID-19. Sequenced input: PBMCs or T cells enriched from blood (not recorded which). The rearrangement uses TRBV4-2 and TRBJ2-1, with 8 bases identical to TRBD2. The CDR3 sequence is CASSRPRAGEGNEQFF. In nucleotides, the CDR3 is TGTGCCAGCAGCCGCCCCCGAGCGGGGGAGGGGAATGAGCAGTTCTTC.